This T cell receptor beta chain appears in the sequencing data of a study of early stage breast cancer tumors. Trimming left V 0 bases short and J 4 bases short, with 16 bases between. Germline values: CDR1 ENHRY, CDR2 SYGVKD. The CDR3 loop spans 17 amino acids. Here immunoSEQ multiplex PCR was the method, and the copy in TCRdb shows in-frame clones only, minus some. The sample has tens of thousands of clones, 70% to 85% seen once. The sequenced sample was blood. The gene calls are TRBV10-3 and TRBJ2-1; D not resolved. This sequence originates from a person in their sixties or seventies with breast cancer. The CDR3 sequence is CAISESRLKISYNEQFF. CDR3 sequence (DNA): TGTGCCATCAGTGAGTCCCGACTTAAAATTTCTTACAATGAGCAGTTCTTC.